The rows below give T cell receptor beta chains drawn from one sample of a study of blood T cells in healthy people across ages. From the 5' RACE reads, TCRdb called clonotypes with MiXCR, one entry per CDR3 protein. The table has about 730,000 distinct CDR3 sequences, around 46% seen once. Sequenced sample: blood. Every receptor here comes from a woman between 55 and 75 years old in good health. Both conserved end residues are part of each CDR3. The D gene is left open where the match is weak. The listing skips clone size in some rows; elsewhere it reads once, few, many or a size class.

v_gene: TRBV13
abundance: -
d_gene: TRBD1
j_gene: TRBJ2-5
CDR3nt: TGTGCCAGCACCGGGACAGGGGGACAAGAGACCCAGTACTTC
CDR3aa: CASTGTGGQETQYF

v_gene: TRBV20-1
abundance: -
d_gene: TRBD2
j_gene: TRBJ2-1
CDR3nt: TGCAGTGCTAGAGATCGGGGGGGCGGGCGTTCCTACAATGAGCAGTTCTTC
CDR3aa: CSARDRGGGRSYNEQFF

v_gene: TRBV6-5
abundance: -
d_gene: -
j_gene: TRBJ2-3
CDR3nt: TGTGCCAGCAGCACCCTGAGTGCGGATACGCAGTATTTT
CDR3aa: CASSTLSADTQYF

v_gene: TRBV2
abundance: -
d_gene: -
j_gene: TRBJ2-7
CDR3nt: TGTGCCAGCACCGGGACATCATACGAGCAGTACTTC
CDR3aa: CASTGTSYEQYF

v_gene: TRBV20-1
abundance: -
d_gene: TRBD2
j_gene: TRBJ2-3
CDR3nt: TGCAGTGCTCGGACTAGCGGGGGGAGTACGCAGTATTTT
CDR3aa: CSARTSGGSTQYF

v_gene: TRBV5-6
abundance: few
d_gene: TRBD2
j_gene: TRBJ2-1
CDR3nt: TGTGCCAGCAGCTTTACTAGCGGGAGGGCGGGGAATGAGCAGTTCTTC
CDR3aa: CASSFTSGRAGNEQFF

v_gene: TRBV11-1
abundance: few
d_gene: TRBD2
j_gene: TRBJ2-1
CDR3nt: TGTGCCAGCAGCTTAGGCTGGACTAGCGGCCTTGTTGATGAGCAGTTCTTC
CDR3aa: CASSLGWTSGLVDEQFF

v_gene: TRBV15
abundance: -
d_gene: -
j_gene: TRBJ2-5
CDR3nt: TGTGCCACCAGCAGAGATCAAGAGTTAGAGACCCAGTACTTC
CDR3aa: CATSRDQELETQYF

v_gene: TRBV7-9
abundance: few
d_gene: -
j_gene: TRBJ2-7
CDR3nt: TGTGCCAGCAGCCCCCAGGCAGTTCTCAGTCTCGAGCAGTACTTC
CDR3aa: CASSPQAVLSLEQYF

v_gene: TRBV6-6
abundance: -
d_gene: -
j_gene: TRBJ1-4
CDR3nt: TGTGCCAGCAGTTACGAGGGGATTCGGGAAAAACTGTTTTTT
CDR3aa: CASSYEGIREKLFF

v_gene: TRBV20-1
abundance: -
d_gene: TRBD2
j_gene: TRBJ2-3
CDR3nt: TGCAGTGCTCCCGGACTAGCGGGGGGAGATACGCAGTATTTT
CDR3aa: CSAPGLAGGDTQYF

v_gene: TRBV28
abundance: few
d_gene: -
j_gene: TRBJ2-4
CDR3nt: TGTGCCAGCAGTTGGGGGCGGAACATTCAGTACTTC
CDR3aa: CASSWGRNIQYF

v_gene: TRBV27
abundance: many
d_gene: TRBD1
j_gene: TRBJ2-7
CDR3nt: TGTGCCAGCAGTTTAGGACAGGGGGACGAGCAGTACTTC
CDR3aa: CASSLGQGDEQYF

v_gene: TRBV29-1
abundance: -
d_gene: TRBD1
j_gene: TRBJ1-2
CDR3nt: TGCAGCGTTGACCCCGGGACAGACCTCTATGGCTACACCTTC
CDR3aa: CSVDPGTDLYGYTF

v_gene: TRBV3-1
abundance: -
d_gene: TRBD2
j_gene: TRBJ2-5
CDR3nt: TGTGCCAGCAGCCGCAGCGGGGAAGAGACCCAGTACTTC
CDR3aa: CASSRSGEETQYF

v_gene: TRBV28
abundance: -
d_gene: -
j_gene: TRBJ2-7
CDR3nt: TGTGCCACCGAGGACCGCGCTACCTACGAGCAGTACTTC
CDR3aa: CATEDRATYEQYF

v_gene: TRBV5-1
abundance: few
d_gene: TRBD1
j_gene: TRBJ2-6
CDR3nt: TGCGCCAGCAGCAGGGGACAGGGAAGCTCTGGGGCCAACGTCCTGACTTTC
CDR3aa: CASSRGQGSSGANVLTF

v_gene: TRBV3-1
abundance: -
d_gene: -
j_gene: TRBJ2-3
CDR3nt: TGTGCCAGCAGCCAAGAGGTTCTCGGGGATACGCAGTATTTT
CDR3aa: CASSQEVLGDTQYF

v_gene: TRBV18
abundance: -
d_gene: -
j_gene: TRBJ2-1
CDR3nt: TGTGCCAGCTTAAAAATGGGTGATGAGCAGTTCTTC
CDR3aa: CASLKMGDEQFF

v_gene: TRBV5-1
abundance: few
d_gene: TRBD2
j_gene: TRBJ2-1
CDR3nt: TGCGCCAGCAGCCCGTGGACTAGCGGGGGATACAATGAGCAGTTCTTC
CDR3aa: CASSPWTSGGYNEQFF

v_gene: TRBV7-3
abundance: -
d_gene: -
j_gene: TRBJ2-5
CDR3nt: TGTGCCAGCAGCCTATCAACAGAGCCGACTGAGACCCAGTACTTC
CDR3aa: CASSLSTEPTETQYF

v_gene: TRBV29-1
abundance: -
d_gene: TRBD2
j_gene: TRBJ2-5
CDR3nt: TGCAGCGTTGACGGGACTAGCGGCCCTCCAAAGTACTTC
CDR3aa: CSVDGTSGPPKYF

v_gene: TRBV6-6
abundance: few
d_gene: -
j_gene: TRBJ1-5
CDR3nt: TGTGCCACTCATGGGGGCAATCAGCCCCAGCATTTT
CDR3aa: CATHGGNQPQHF

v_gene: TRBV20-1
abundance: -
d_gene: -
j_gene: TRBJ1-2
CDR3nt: TGCAGTGCTAGTGGCCAGGGAGACTATGGCTACACCTTC
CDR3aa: CSASGQGDYGYTF

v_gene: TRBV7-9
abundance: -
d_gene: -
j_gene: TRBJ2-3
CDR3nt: TGTGCCAGCACCCGACCCGGGGACACAGATACGCAGTATTTT
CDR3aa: CASTRPGDTDTQYF

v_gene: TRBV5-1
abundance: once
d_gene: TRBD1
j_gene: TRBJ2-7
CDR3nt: TGCGCCAGCAGCCCGCCTACAGGGGCCGGTGGGGAGCAGTACTTC
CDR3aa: CASSPPTGAGGEQYF

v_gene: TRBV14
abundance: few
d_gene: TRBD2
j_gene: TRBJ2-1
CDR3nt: TGTGCCAGCAGCCAAGGCTGGGGGGGCAATGAGCAGTTCTTC
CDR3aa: CASSQGWGGNEQFF

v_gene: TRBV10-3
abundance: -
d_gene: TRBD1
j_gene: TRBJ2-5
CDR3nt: TGTGCCATCAGTGAGGGACAGGCTGTTACGCAGCAGTACTTC
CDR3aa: CAISEGQAVTQQYF

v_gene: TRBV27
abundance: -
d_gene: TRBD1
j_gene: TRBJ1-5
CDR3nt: TGTGCCAGCAGTCCCTACCGACAGGGCTTCAATCAGCCCCGGCATTTT
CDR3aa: CASSPYRQGFNQPRHF

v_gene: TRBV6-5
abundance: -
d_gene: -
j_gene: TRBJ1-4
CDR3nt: TGTGCCAGCAGTTTAGAAAAGGGCCGGGAAAAACTGTTTTTT
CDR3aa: CASSLEKGREKLFF

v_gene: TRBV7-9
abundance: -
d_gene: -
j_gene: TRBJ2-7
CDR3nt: TGTGCCAGCAGCGCTTACAGGGGCGCGGGGGAGCAGTACTTC
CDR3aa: CASSAYRGAGEQYF

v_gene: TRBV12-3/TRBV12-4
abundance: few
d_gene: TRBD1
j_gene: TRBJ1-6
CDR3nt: TGTGCCAGCAGCTGGACAGGGAAGGATTCACCCCTCCACTTT
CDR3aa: CASSWTGKDSPLHF

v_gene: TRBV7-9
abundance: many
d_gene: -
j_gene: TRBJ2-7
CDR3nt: TGTGCCAGCAGCTTAAGGGTCTTCGAGCAGTACTTC
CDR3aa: CASSLRVFEQYF

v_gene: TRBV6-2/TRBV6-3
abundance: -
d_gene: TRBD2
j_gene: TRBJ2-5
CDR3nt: TGTGCCAGCAGGCCCTCGACTAGCGGGCCCCCAGAGACCCAGTACTTC
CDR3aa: CASRPSTSGPPETQYF

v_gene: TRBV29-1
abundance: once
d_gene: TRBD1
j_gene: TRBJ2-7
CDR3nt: TGCAGCGTTGAAGGGGTAGGACAGGGATCCTACGAGCAGTACTTC
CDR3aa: CSVEGVGQGSYEQYF

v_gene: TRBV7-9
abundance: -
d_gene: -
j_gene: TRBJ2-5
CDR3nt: TGTGCCAGCAGACGGACGGGAGAGACCCAGTACTTC
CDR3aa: CASRRTGETQYF

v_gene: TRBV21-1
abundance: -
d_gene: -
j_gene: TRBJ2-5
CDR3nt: TGTGCCAGCAGCAAAGACCCAGGGGGCGTTGAAGAGCAGTACTTC
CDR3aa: CASSKDPGGVEEQYF

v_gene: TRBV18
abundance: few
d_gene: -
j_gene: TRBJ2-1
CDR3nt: TGTGCCAGCGCAGTGAGCTCCTACAATGAGCAGTTCTTC
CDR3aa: CASAVSSYNEQFF

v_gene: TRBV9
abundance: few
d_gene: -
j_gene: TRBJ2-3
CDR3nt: TGTGCCAGCAGCCCCTCTAGCGATCACACAGATACGCAGTATTTT
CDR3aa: CASSPSSDHTDTQYF

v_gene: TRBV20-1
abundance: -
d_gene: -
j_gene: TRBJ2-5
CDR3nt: TGCAGTGCTAGACTACCGGTCGTCGAGCAGTACTTT
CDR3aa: CSARLPVVEQYF

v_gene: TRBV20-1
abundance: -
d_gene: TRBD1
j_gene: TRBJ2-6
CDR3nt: TGCAGTGCTAGAGCGACAGGGGAAGGGCCCTTCAACGTCCTGACTTTC
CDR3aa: CSARATGEGPFNVLTF

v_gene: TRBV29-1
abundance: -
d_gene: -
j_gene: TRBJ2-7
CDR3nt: TGCAGCGTTGAAGTGGAGGGGACGGAGGGTTCCTACGAGCAGTACTTC
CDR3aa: CSVEVEGTEGSYEQYF

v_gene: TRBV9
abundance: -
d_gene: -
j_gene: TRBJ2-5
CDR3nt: TGTGCCAGCAGCGATCGACCAGCGGGCCCCCCAGAGACCCAGTACTTC
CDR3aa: CASSDRPAGPPETQYF

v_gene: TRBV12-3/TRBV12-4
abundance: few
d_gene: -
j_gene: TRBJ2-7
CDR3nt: TGTGCCAGCAGTGAACTTCGCTACGAGCAGTACTTC
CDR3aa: CASSELRYEQYF

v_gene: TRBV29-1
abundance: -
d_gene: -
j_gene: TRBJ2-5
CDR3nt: TGCAGCGTTGGTAGGGGAGGAGAGACCCAGTACTTC
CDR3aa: CSVGRGGETQYF

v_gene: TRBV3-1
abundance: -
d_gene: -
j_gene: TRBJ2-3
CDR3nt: TGTGCCAGCAGCCAAGTGGGGTCTAGCACAGATACGCAGTATTTT
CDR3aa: CASSQVGSSTDTQYF

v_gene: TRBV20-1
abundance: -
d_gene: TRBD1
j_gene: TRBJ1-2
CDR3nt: TGCAGTGCTAGACGACTCGGGACAGCTGACTATGGCTACACCTTC
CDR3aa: CSARRLGTADYGYTF